The T cell receptor beta chain described here comes from a study of T cells in localized non-small cell lung cancer. Method: immunoSEQ multiplex PCR; TCRdb's copy keeps in-frame clones and lacks some. Here the sample spans 30,000 to 35,000 clones, 93% being singletons. This CDR3 contains 15 residues. CDR1 and CDR2 from the germline V gene are LGHNA and YSLEER. The V gene end was trimmed by 4 bases and the J gene end by 5 bases; junction bases not matched to a gene: 8. Study-wide points: Greater blood T cell density accompanied longer overall survival. Uninvolved adjacent lung, not tumor, had the highest T cell clonality. Heterogeneity remains possible because sequencing was limited to only one tumor region. For the top 100 tumor clones, a median about 50 also appeared in adjacent lung.

A remark on this clone: Its antigen is not identified.

This TCR derives from an older female donor with stage I lung adenocarcinoma. The sample in question was peripheral blood, obtained before any cancer treatment. The rearrangement links TRBV4-3 to TRBJ2-7; 10 bases map to TRBD1. CDR3 sequence (DNA): TGCGCCAGCAGCCTCCGACAGGGGGCCTTCCACGAGCAGTACTTC. This sequence encodes CASSLRQGAFHEQYF.